This T cell receptor beta chain was observed in a study of shared clonotypes between healthy human individuals. Overall study context: Researchers assigned three CD4 naive, three CD4 memory, two CD8 naive and one CD8 memory plate to each donor.

Germline-derived CDR1 and CDR2 are GTSNPN and SVGIG (reference sequence). V gave up 4 bases and J gave up 4 bases, with 10 bases separating them. The CDR3 has 12 residues. Only in-frame clones appear in the TCRdb table, and some are missing; sequencing was by immunoSEQ multiplex PCR. The table records a few million clones, approximately 90% of them present only once. In its sample, this clone was seen a few times. Other DNA sequences in this sample translate to the same CDR3. The chain carries TRBV30 and TRBJ1-1, with D maybe TRBD1 (5 bases). The sequence was collected from a man aged 18-30 years in good health. Some clones in this sample may be carry-over from other donors' samples. Sequenced sample: naive CD4+ T cells from PBMCs. Regarding subset: CD45RA+ positively selected. The CDR3 reads CAWNPRGTEAFF. The CDR3 DNA sequence: TGTGCCTGGAATCCGAGGGGCACTGAAGCTTTCTTT. Combining the CDR3 with reference TRBV30 and TRBJ1-1 gives the whole variable domain SQTIHQWPATLVQPVGSPLSLECTVEGTSNPNLYWYRQAAGRGLQLLFYSVGIGQISSEVPQNLSASRPQDRQFILSSKKLLLSDSGFYLCAWNPRGTEAFFGQGTRLTVV.